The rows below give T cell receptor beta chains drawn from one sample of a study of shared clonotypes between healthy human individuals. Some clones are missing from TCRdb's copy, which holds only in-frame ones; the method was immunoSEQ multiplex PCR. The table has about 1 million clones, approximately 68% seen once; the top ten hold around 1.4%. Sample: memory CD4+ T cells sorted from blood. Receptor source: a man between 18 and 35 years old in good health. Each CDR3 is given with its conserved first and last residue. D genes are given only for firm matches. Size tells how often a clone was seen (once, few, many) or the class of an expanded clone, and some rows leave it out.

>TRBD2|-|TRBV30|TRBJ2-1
CACKLAGGRNEQFF
TGTGCCTGTAAGCTAGCGGGGGGGCGCAATGAGCAGTTCTTC
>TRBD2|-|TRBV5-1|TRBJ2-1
CASSQLAGVHNEQFF
TGCGCCAGCAGCCAACTAGCGGGAGTTCACAATGAGCAGTTCTTC
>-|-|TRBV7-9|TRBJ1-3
CASSSDSYRGNTIYF
TGTGCCAGCAGCTCCGACAGCTACCGTGGAAACACCATATATTTT
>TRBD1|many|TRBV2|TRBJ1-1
CASTRQGAGTEAFF
TGTGCCAGCACCCGACAGGGGGCGGGAACTGAAGCTTTCTTT
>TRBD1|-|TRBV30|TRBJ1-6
CAWGQGGNSPLHF
TGTGCCTGGGGACAGGGTGGGAATTCACCCCTCCACTTT
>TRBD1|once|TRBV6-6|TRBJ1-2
CASNKGQGDGYTF
TGTGCCAGCAATAAGGGACAGGGGGACGGCTACACCTTC
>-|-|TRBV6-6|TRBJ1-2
CASSYSRQAEYGYTF
TGTGCCAGCAGTTATTCGAGACAGGCAGAATATGGCTACACCTTC
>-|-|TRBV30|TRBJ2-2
CAWSRFGELFF
TGTGCCTGGAGTAGGTTCGGGGAGCTGTTTTTT
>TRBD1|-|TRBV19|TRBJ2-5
CASSPITRTGGGETQYF
TGTGCCAGTAGTCCAATAACCCGGACAGGGGGAGGAGAGACCCAGTACTTC
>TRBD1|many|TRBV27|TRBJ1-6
CASSPQTGAKSPLHF
TGTGCCAGCAGTCCACAGACAGGGGCCAAGTCACCCCTCCACTTT
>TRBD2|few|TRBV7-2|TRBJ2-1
CASSLFSGSSGDEQFF
TGTGCCAGCAGCTTATTTAGCGGGAGTTCGGGAGATGAGCAGTTCTTC
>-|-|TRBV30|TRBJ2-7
CAWSRGRNYEQYF
TGTGCCTGGTCCAGGGGTAGGAACTACGAGCAGTACTTC
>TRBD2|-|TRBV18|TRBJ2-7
CASSRGGANSYEQYF
TGTGCCAGCTCACGCGGGGGAGCCAACTCCTACGAGCAGTACTTC
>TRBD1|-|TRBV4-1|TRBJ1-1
CASSQVGQANYEAFF
TGCGCCAGCAGCCAAGTGGGACAGGCAAATTATGAAGCTTTCTTT
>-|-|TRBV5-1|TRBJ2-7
CASRYSGASYEQYF
TGCGCCAGCAGATATTCCGGGGCCTCCTACGAGCAGTACTTC
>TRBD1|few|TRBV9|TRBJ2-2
CASTRGTGYDTGELFF
TGTGCCAGCACGAGGGGGACAGGTTACGACACCGGGGAGCTGTTTTTT
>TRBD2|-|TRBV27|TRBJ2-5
CASSFIWLAGSQETQYF
TGTGCCAGCAGTTTCATCTGGCTAGCGGGGTCTCAAGAGACCCAGTACTTC
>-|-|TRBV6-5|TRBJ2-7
CASSYSGGVRLGEQYF
TGTGCCAGCAGTTACTCGGGGGGAGTTCGCCTGGGCGAGCAGTACTTC
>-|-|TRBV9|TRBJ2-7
CASSVDEGLITAEQYF
TGTGCCAGCAGCGTAGATGAGGGACTGATTACGGCGGAGCAGTACTTC
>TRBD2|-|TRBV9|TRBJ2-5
CASSYGTSAETQYF
TGTGCCAGCAGCTACGGGACTAGCGCAGAGACCCAGTACTTC
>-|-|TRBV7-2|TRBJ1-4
CASSLRKPIF
TGTGCCAGCAGCTTACGTAAGCCCATTTTT
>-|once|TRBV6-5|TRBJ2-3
CASSYAVKPDTQYF
TGTGCCAGCAGTTACGCCGTTAAACCAGATACGCAGTATTTT
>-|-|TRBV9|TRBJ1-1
CASSVEGRHTEAFF
TGTGCCAGCAGCGTAGAGGGTCGTCACACTGAAGCTTTCTTT
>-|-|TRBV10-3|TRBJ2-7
CAISESGVWEQYF
TGTGCCATCAGTGAGTCCGGTGTTTGGGAGCAGTACTTC
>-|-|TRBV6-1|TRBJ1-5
CASSPSGESQPQHF
TGTGCCAGCAGTCCGTCTGGTGAAAGTCAGCCCCAGCATTTT
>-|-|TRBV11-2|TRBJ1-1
CASSQGPVKAFF
TGTGCCAGCAGCCAGGGGCCGGTTAAGGCTTTCTTT
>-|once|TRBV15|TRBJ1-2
CATSREGGYTF
TGTGCCACCAGCAGAGAGGGTGGCTACACCTTC
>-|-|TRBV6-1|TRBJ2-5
CASSVDRRETQYF
TGTGCCAGCAGTGTGGACAGAAGAGAGACCCAGTACTTC
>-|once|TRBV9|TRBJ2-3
CASSVFKVDAEDTQYF
TGTGCCAGCAGCGTATTCAAGGTTGACGCTGAAGATACGCAGTATTTT
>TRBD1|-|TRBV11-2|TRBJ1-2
CASSLDRGWSGYTF
TGTGCCAGCAGTTTGGACAGGGGTTGGAGTGGCTACACCTTC
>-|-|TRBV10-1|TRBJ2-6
CASCYREPSGANVLTF
TGCGCCAGCTGTTACAGGGAACCCTCTGGGGCCAACGTCCTGACTTTC
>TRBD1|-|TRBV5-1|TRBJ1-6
CASSPGQGYNSPLHF
TGCGCCAGCAGCCCGGGACAGGGATATAATTCACCCCTCCACTTT
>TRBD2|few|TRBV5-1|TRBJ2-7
CASSELAGGPTEQYF
TGCGCCAGCAGCGAACTAGCGGGAGGGCCGACCGAGCAGTACTTC
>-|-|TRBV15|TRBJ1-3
CATSSHRGFDSGNTIYF
TGTGCCACCAGCAGTCATCGGGGGTTCGACTCTGGAAACACCATATATTTT
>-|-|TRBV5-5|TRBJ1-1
CASSLLDSVTTEAFF
TGTGCCAGCAGCTTGTTAGATTCGGTAACCACTGAAGCTTTCTTT
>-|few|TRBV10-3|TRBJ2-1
CAISRDPDSYNEQFF
TGTGCCATCAGCCGGGACCCCGACTCCTACAATGAGCAGTTCTTC
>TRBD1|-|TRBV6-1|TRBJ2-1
CASSEGTGLTNEQFF
TGTGCCAGCAGTGAAGGGACAGGGTTAACCAATGAGCAGTTCTTC
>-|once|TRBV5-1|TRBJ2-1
CASSLGAYNEQFF
TGCGCCAGCAGCTTGGGGGCGTACAATGAGCAGTTCTTC
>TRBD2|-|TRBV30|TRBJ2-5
CAWSVRRTSGGHPETQYF
TGTGCCTGGAGTGTACGTAGGACTAGCGGGGGACACCCGGAGACCCAGTACTTC
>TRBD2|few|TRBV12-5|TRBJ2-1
CASVGGRASYNEQFF
TGTGCTAGTGTAGGTGGGAGGGCGTCCTACAATGAGCAGTTCTTC
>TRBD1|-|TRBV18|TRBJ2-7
CASSPRDRASYEQYF
TGTGCCAGCTCACCCCGGGACAGGGCTTCCTACGAGCAGTACTTC
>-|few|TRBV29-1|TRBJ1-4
CSVEDVPSRVF
TGCAGCGTTGAAGATGTGCCTAGTCGGGTTTTT
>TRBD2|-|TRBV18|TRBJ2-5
CASSPRGGYQETQYF
TGTGCCAGCTCCCCACGCGGGGGGTACCAAGAGACCCAGTACTTC
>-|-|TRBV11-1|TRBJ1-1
CASSLLGNTEAFF
TGTGCCAGCAGCTTATTAGGGAACACTGAAGCTTTCTTT
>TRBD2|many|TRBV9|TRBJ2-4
CASSQTTSGFIQYF
TGTGCCAGCAGCCAAACGACTAGCGGGTTCATTCAGTACTTC
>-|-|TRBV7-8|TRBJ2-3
CASSYLRETDTQYF
TGTGCCAGCAGCTACCTCCGGGAGACAGATACGCAGTATTTT
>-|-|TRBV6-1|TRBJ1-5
CASSEAGAILPLYQPQHF
TGTGCCAGCAGTGAAGCGGGGGCCATCCTACCCCTCTATCAGCCCCAGCATTTT
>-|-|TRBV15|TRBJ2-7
CATSREYGGAYEQYF
TGTGCCACCAGCAGAGAGTACGGGGGAGCCTACGAGCAGTACTTC
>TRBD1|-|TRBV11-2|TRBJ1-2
CASSLDRVDGYTF
TGTGCCAGCAGCCTCGACAGGGTGGATGGCTACACCTTC
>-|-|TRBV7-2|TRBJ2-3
CASSGRVLGTDTQYF
TGTGCCAGCAGCGGTCGTGTCTTAGGCACAGATACGCAGTATTTT
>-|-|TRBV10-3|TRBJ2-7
CATLGLSYEQYF
TGTGCCACCCTCGGACTTTCCTACGAGCAGTACTTC
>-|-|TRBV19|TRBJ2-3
CASQESFVSTDTQYF
TGTGCCAGTCAGGAGTCATTTGTTAGCACAGATACGCAGTATTTT
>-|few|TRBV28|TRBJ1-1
CASQGRFNTEAFF
TGTGCCAGCCAAGGACGATTCAACACTGAAGCTTTCTTT
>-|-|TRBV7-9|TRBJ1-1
CASSLWNEAFF
TGTGCCAGCAGCTTGTGGAATGAAGCTTTCTTT
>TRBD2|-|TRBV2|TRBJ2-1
CASSEGLALKTGNEQFF
TGTGCCAGCAGTGAGGGACTAGCGCTCAAAACGGGAAATGAGCAGTTCTTC
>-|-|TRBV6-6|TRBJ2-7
CASSQGGEQYF
TGTGCCAGCAGTCAGGGTGGGGAGCAGTACTTC
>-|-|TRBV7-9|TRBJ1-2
CAIGGVGKYGYTF
TGTGCCATTGGGGGTGTCGGGAAGTATGGCTACACCTTC
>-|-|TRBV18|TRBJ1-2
CTSSPPAGNYGYTF
TGTACCAGCTCACCACCGGCAGGGAACTATGGCTACACCTTC
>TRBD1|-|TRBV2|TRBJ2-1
CASSPGTAINNEQFF
TGTGCCAGCAGTCCCGGGACAGCCATTAACAATGAGCAGTTCTTC
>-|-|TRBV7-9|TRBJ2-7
CASSFRGRGVNEQYF
TGTGCCAGCAGCTTCCGTGGCAGGGGGGTGAACGAGCAGTACTTC